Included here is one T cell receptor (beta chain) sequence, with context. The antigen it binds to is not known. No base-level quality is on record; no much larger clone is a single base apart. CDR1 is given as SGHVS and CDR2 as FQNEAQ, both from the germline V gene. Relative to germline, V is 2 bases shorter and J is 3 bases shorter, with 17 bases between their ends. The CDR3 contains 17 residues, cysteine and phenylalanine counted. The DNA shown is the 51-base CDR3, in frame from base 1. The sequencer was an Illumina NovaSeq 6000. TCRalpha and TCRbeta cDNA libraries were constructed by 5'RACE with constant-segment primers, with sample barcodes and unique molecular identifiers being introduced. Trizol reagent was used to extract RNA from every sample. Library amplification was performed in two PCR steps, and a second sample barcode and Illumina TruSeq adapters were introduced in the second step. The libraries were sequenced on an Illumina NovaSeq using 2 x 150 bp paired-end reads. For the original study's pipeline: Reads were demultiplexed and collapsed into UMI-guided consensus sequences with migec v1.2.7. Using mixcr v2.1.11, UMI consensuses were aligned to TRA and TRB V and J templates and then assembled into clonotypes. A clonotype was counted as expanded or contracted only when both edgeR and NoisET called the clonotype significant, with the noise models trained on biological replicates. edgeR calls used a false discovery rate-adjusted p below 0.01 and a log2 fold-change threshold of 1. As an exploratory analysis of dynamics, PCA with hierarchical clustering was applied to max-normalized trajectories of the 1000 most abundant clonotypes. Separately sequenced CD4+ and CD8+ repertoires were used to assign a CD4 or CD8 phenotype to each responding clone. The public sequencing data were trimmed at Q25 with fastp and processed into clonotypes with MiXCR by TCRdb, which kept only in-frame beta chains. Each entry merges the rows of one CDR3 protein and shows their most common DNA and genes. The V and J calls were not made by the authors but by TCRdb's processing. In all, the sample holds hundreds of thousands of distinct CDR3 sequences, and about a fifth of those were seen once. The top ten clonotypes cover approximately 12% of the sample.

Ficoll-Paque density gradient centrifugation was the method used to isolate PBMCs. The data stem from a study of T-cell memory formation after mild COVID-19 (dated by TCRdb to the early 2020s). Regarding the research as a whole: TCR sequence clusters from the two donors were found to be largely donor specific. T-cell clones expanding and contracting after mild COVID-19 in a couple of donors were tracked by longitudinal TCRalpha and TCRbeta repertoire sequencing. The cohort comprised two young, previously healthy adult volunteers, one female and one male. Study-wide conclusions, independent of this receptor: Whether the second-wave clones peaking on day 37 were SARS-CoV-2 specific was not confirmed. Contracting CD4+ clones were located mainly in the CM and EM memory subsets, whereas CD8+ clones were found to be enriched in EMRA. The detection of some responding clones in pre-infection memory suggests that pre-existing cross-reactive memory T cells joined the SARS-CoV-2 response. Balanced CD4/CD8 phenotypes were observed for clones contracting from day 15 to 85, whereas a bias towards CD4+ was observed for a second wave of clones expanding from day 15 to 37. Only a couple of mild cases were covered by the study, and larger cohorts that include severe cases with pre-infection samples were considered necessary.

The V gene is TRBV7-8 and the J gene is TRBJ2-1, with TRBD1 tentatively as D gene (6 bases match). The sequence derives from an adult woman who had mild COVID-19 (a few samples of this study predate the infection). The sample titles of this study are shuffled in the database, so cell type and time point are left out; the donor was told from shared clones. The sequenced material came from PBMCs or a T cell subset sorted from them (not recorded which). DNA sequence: TGTGCCAGCAGCTTATACGGTCAGGGGCTCATCTACAATGAGCAGTTCTTC. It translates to CASSLYGQGLIYNEQFF.